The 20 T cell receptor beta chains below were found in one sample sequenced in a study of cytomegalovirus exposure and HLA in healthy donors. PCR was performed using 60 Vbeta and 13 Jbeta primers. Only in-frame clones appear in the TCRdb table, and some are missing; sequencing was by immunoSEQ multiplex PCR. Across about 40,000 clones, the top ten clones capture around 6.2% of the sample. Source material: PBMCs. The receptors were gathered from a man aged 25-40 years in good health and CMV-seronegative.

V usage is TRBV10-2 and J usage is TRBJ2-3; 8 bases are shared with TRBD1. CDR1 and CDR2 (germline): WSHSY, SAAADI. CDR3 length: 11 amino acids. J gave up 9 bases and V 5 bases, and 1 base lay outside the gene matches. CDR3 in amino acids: CASSRQGTQYF. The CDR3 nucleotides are TGCGCCAGCAGTAGACAGGGGACGCAGTATTTT.

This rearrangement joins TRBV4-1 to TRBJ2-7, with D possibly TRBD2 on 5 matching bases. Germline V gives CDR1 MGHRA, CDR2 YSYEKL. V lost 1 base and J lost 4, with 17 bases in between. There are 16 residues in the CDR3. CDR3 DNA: TGCGCCAGCAGCCAAGGGTCCGGGAAAGGGAGATACGAGCAGTACTTC. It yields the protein CASSQGSGKGRYEQYF.

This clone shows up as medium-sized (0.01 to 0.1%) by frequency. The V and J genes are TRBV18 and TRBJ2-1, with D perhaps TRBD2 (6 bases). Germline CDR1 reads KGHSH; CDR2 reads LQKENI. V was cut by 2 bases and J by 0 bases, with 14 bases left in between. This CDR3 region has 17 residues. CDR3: CASSPATWGDSYNEQFF. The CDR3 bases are TGTGCCAGCTCACCAGCAACATGGGGGGACTCCTACAATGAGCAGTTCTTC.

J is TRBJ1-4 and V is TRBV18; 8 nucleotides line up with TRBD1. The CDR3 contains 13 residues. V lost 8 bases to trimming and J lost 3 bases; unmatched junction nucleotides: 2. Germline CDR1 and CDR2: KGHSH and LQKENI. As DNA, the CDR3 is TGTGCCAGCCTCAGGGGGCCTAATGAAAAACTGTTTTTT. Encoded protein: CASLRGPNEKLFF. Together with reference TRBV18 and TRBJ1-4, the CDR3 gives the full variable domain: NAGVMQNPRHLVRRRGQEARLRCSPMKGHSHVYWYRQLPEEGLKFMVYLQKENIIDESGMPKERFSAEFPKEGPSILRIQQVVRGDSAAYFCASLRGPNEKLFFGSGTQLSVL.

The CDR3 DNA is TGTGCCGTGGGGACAGAGAATTCACCCCTCCACTTT. Translation gives CAVGTENSPLHF. The chain is built from TRBV10-3 and TRBJ1-6, with 7 bases lining up with TRBD1. The CDR3 has 12 amino acids. Germline V gene sequence: CDR1 ENHRY, CDR2 SYGVKD. The V segment lost 11 bases and the J segment 7 bases; nucleotides outside the gene matches: 5.

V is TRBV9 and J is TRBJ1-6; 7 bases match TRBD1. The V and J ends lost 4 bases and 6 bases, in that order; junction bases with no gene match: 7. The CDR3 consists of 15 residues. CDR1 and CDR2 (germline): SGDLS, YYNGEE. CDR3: CASSSGRGANSPLHF. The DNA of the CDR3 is TGTGCCAGCAGCTCCGGCAGGGGGGCTAATTCACCCCTCCACTTT.

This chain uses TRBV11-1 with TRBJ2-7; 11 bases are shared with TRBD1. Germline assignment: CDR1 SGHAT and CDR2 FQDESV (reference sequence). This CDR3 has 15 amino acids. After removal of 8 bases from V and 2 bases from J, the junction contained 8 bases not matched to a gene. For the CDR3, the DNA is TGTGCCAGCGGAAGGACAGGGGGCTCTCCCTACGAGCAGTACTTC. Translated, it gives CASGRTGGSPYEQYF.

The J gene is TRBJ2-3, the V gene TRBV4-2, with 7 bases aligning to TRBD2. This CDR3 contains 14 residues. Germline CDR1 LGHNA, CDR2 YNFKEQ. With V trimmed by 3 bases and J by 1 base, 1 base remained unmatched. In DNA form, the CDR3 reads TGTGCCAGCAGCCAGGCGGGAGGCACAGATACGCAGTATTTT. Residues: CASSQAGGTDTQYF.

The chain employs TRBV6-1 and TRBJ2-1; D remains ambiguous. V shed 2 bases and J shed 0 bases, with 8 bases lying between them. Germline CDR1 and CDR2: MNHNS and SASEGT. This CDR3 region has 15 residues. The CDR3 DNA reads TGTGCCAGCAGTGAATCCCCCTACTCCTACAATGAGCAGTTCTTC. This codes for CASSESPYSYNEQFF.

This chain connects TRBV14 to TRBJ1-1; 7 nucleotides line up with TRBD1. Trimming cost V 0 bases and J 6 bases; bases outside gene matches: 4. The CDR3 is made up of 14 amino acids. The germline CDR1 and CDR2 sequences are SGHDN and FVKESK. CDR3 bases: TGTGCCAGCAGCCAAGATGGAGACAGGGCTGAAGCTTTCTTT. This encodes CASSQDGDRAEAFF.

The chain's CDR3 is CSASGLAGLDTQYF. Written as DNA, the CDR3 is TGCAGCGCCTCGGGACTAGCGGGGTTAGATACGCAGTATTTT. J is TRBJ2-3 and V is TRBV29-1; 13 bases match TRBD2. V lost 7 bases and J lost 5; bases outside the gene matches: 6. Germline values: CDR1 SQVTM, CDR2 ANQGSEA. This CDR3 spans 14 amino acids.

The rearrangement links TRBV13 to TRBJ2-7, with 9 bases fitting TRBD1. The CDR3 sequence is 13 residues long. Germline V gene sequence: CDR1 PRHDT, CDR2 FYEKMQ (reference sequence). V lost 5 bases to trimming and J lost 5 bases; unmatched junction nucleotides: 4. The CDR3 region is CASSDRTGDEQYF. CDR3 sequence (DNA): TGTGCCAGCAGCGACCGGACAGGGGACGAGCAGTACTTC.

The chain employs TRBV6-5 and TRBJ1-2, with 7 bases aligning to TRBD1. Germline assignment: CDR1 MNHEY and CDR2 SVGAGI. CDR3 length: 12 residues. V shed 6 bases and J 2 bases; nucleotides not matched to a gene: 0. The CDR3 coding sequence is TGTGCCAGCAGACAGGGGAACTATGGCTACACCTTC. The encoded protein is CASRQGNYGYTF.

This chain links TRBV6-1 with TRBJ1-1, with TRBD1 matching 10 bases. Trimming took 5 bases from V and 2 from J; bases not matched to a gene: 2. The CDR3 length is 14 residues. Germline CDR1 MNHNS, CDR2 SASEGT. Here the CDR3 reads CASSWDRGNTEAFF. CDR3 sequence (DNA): TGTGCCAGCAGTTGGGACAGGGGAAACACTGAAGCTTTCTTT.

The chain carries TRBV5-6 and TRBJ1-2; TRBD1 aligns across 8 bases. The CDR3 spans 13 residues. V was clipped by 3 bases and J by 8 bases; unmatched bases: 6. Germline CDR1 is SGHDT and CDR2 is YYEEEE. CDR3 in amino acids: CASSSDRAGGYTF. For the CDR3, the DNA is TGTGCCAGCAGCTCGGACAGGGCGGGCGGCTACACCTTC.

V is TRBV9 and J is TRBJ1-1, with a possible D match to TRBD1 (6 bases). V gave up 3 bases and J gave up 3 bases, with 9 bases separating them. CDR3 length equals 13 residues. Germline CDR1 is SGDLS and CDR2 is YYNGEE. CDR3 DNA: TGTGCCAGCAGCGGGCAGGGGCACACTGAAGCTTTCTTT. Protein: CASSGQGHTEAFF.

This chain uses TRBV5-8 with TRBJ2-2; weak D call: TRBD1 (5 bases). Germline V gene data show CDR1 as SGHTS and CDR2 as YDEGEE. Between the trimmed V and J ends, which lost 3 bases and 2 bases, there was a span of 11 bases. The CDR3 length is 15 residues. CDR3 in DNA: TGTGCCAGCAGCTCCGGACACTACAACACCGGGGAGCTGTTTTTT. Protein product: CASSSGHYNTGELFF.

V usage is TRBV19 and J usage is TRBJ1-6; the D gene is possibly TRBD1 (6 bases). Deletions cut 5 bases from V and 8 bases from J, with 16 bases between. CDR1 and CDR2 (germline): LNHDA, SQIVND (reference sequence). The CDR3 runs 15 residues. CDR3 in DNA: TGTGCCAGTAGTGCTAAGAGCGACAGGCATTCACCCCTCCACTTT. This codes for CASSAKSDRHSPLHF. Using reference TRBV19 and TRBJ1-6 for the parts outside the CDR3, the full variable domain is DGGITQSPKYLFRKEGQNVTLSCEQNLNHDAMYWYRQDPGQGLRLIYYSQIVNDFQKGDIAEGYSVSREKKESFPLTVTSAQKNPTAFYLCASSAKSDRHSPLHFGNGTRLTVT.

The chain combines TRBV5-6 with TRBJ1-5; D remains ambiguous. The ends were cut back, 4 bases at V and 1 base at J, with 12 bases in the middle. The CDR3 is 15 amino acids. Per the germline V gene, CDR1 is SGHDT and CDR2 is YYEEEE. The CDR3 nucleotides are TGTGCCAGCAGCCCCCCCCGGGAAAGCAATCAGCCCCAGCATTTT. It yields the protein CASSPPRESNQPQHF.

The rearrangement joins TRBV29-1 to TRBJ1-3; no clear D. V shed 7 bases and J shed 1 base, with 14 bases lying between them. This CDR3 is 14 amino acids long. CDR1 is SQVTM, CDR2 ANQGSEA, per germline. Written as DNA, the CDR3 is TGCAGCGCTGACCGGTCGGGGTCTGGAAACACCATATATTTT. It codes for CSADRSGSGNTIYF.